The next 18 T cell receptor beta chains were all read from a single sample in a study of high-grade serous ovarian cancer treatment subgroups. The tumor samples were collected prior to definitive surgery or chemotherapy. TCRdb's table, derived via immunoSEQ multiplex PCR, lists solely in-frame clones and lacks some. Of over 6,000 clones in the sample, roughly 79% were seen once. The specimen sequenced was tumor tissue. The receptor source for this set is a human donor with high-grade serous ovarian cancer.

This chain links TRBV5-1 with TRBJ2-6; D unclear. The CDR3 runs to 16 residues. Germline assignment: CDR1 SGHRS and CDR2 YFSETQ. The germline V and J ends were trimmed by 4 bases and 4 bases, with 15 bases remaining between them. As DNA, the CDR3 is TGCGCCAGCAGCCTAGGCGACAATCCAGGGGCCAACGTCCTGACTTTC. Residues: CASSLGDNPGANVLTF.

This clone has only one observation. The CDR3 region has the DNA TGTGCCAGCAGTGCCGGGACTAGCGGGGGGCTATACTACGAGCAGTACTTC. Encoded protein: CASSAGTSGGLYYEQYF. The chain couples TRBV28 to TRBJ2-7, with 15 bases matching TRBD2. Germline assignment: CDR1 MDHEN and CDR2 SYDVKM. V dropped 5 bases and J dropped 3; count of bases not matched to a gene: 8. CDR3 length: 17 amino acids.

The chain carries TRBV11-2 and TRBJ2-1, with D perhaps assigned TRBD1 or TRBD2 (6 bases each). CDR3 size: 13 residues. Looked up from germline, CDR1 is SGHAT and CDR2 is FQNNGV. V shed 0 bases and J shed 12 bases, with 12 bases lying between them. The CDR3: CASSLDGGRLQFF. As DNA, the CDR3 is TGTGCCAGCAGCTTAGATGGGGGGCGCCTGCAGTTCTTC.

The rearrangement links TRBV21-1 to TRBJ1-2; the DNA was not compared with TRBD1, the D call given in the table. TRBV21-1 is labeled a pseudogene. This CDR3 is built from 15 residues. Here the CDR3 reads CASSRRTGAGYGYTF. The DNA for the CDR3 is TGTGCCAGCAGCCGCCGGACAGGGGCGGGCTATGGCTACACCTTC.

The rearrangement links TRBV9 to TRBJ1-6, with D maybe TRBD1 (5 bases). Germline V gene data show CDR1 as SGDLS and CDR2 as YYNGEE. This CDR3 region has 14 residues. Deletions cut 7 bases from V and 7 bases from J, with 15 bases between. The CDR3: CASGQGHINSPLHF. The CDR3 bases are TGTGCCAGCGGTCAAGGACACATCAATTCACCCCTCCACTTT.

CDR3 bases: TGTGCCAGCAGTTACTCAGGGACGCAGTATTTT. Its translation is CASSYSGTQYF. This chain connects TRBV6-5 to TRBJ2-3, with unresolved D. V lost 0 bases and J lost 9, with 4 bases in between. Germline-derived CDR1 and CDR2 are MNHEY and SVGAGI. The CDR3 has 11 residues.

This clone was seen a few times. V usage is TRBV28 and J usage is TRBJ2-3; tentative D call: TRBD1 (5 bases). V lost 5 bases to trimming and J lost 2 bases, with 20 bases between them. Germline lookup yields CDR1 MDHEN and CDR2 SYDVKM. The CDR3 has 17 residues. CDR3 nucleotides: TGTGCCAGCAGTCCATTAAAGGGGATTAAGACCACAGATACGCAGTATTTT. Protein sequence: CASSPLKGIKTTDTQYF.

The CDR3 bases are TGCGCCAGCAGCCAAGCGGGGCGAGAGACCCAGTACTTC. As protein: CASSQAGRETQYF. This chain links TRBV4-1 with TRBJ2-5, with D perhaps given as TRBD1 or TRBD2 (5 bases each). CDR1 MGHRA and CDR2 YSYEKL come from the germline V gene. The CDR3 has 13 amino acids. V shed 1 base and J shed 4 bases, with 7 bases lying between them.

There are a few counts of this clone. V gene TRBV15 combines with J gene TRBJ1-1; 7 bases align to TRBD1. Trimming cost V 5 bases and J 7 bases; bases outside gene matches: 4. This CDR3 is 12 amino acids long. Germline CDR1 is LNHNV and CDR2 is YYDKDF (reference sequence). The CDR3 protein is CATSPQGFEAFF. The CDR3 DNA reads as TGTGCCACCAGCCCACAGGGGTTTGAAGCTTTCTTT.

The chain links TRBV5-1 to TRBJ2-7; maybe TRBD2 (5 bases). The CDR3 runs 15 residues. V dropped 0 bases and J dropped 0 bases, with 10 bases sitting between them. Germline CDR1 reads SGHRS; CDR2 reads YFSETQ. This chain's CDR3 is CASSLAPDFSYEQYF. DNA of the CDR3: TGCGCCAGCAGCTTGGCTCCGGACTTCTCCTACGAGCAGTACTTC.

This CDR3 is CASSRGFTDTQYF. The CDR3 nucleotides read TGTGCCAGCAGCCGGGGGTTCACAGATACGCAGTATTTT. The V and J genes are TRBV7-3 and TRBJ2-3; D may be TRBD2 (6 bases). This CDR3 comprises 13 residues. CDR1 SGHTA and CDR2 FQGTGA come from the germline V gene. V dropped 5 bases and J dropped 2 bases, with 8 bases sitting between them. Filled out from reference TRBV7-3 and TRBJ2-3, the complete variable domain reads GAGVSQTPSNKVTEKGKYVELRCDPISGHTALYWYRQSLGQGPEFLIYFQGTGAADDSGLPNDRFFAVRPEGSVSTLKIQRTERGDSAVYLCASSRGFTDTQYFGPGTRLTVL.

Here the CDR3 DNA reads TGTGCCAGCAGCTTAAATAGTAGGAATTCACCCCTCCACTTT. It is translated as CASSLNSRNSPLHF. The J gene is TRBJ1-6, the V gene TRBV11-2; unclear D gene. The germline V gene has CDR1 SGHAT and CDR2 FQNNGV. Trimming removed 2 bases at V and 7 bases at J, with 9 bases between. CDR3 length equals 14 residues.

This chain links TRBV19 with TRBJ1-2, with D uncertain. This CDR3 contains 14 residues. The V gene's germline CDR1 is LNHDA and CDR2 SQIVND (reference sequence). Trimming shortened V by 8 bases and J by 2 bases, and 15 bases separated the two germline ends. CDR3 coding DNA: TGTGCCAGTGGAGACCGAGGGAGAAACTATGGCTACACCTTC. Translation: CASGDRGRNYGYTF.

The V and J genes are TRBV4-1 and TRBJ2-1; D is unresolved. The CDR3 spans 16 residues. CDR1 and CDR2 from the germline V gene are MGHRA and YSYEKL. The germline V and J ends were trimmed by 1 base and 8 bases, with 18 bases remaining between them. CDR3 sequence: CASSQGRNRVSDEQFF. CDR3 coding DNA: TGCGCCAGCAGCCAAGGGCGAAACCGAGTTTCCGATGAGCAGTTCTTC.

The CDR3 DNA reads as TGTGCCAGCAGCCAAGGTTCAGCGACGGGGTACGAGCAGTACTTC. Its protein is CASSQGSATGYEQYF. This rearrangement joins TRBV4-2 to TRBJ2-7, with a tentative D call TRBD2 (5 bases). The CDR3 contains 15 residues. V dropped 1 base and J dropped 4 bases, with 14 bases sitting between them. Looked up from germline, CDR1 is LGHNA and CDR2 is YNFKEQ.

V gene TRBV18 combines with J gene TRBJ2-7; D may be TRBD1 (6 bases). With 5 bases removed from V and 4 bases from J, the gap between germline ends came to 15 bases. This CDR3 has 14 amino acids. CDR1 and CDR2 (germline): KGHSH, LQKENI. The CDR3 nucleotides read TGTGCCAGCTCAATCGCCGGGACAAAATACGAGCAGTACTTC. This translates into CASSIAGTKYEQYF.

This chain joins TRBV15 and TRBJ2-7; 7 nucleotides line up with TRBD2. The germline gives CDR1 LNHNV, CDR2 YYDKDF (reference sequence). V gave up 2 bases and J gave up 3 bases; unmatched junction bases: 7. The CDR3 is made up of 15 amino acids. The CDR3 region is CATSRTLGLGYEQYF. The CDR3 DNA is TGTGCCACCAGCAGAACACTAGGACTAGGCTACGAGCAGTACTTC.

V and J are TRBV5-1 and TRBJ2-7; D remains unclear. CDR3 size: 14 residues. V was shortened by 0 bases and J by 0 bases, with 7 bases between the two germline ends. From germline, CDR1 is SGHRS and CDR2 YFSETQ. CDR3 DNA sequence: TGCGCCAGCAGCTTGGTCCCGAGCTCCTACGAGCAGTACTTC. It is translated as CASSLVPSSYEQYF.